These 7 T cell receptor beta chains share one sample of origin, sequenced in a study of CD8+CD57+ T cells in acquired aplastic anemia (dated by TCRdb to about 2018). The patients picked for sequencing were ones in whom flow cytometry had shown an expansion of CD8+CD57+ cells. For sequencing, an Illumina HiSeq 2000 was employed. Genomic DNA was used as template for profiling of TCR beta VDJ combinations and CDR3 sequences. TCRdb reanalyzed the raw reads on its own, using fastp at Q25 for trimming and MiXCR for clone calling, and kept in-frame beta chains. Every entry covers one CDR3 protein and lists the most common genes and DNA from its rows. Counted in this sample were approximately 180,000 distinct CDR3 sequences; roughly 50% of them appeared once. About 1.8% of the sample is held by the ten biggest clonotypes. Sample: sorted CD4+, CD8+, or CD8+CD57+ T cells (not recorded which) from PBMCs. These receptors were collected from a human donor with aplastic anemia.

This chain uses TRBV24-1 with TRBJ2-1, with D unresolved. Trimming pared 4 bases from V and 7 bases from J, leaving 4 bases between. The CDR3 consists of 11 residues. Germline V lookup: CDR1 KGHDR, CDR2 SFDVKD. CDR3 sequence reads: CATSDGNEQFF. In DNA form, the CDR3 reads TGTGCCACCAGTGACGGGAATGAGCAGTTCTTC.

As concerns this clonotype: One end of the junction fails to match germline, which may point to a read error. The rearrangement links TRBV6-1 to TRBJ1-4, with D perhaps matching TRBD1 (6 bases). This CDR3 contains 17 residues. Germline V lookup: CDR1 MNHNS, CDR2 SASEGT. The chain's CDR3 is CASSRTDLLPSNEELFF. The CDR3 bases are TGTGCCAGCAGTAGGACAGATCTCCTGCCCTCTAATGAAGAACTGTTTTTT.

This clonotype appeared many times. V is TRBV4-1 and J is TRBJ1-2; a possible D gene is TRBD1 (5 bases). CDR1 is MGHRA and CDR2 is YSYEKL in the germline V gene. This CDR3 is built from 14 residues. V was cut by 1 base and J by 4 bases, with 10 bases left in between. The CDR3 loop reads CASSQGAGSYGYTF. Here the CDR3 DNA reads TGCGCCAGCAGCCAAGGAGCAGGGAGCTATGGCTACACCTTC.

The V gene is TRBV9, the J gene TRBJ2-5; a possible D gene is TRBD2 (6 bases). Germline V CDR1 and CDR2: SGDLS, YYNGEE. The CDR3 has 16 residues. Trimming removed 0 bases from V and 0 bases from J, with 12 bases in between. In DNA form, the CDR3 reads TGTGCCAGCAGCGTAGCGGGGACTCGAGACCAAGAGACCCAGTACTTC. It specifies CASSVAGTRDQETQYF.

The genes are TRBV12-3 or TRBV12-4 and TRBJ2-5, with 11 bases matching TRBD2. V trimming: 8 bases; J trimming: 5 bases; junction bases outside the gene matches: 7. This CDR3 comprises 14 residues. Here the CDR3 DNA reads TGTGCCAGCTCTCCCGGGACTAGCGGCGAGACCCAGTACTTC. Amino acid sequence: CASSPGTSGETQYF.

This clonotype was counted between two and nine times. V usage is TRBV7-3 and J usage is TRBJ2-3, with TRBD2 matching 7 bases. Losses at the gene ends were 4 bases for V and 4 bases for J; bases not matched to a gene: 11. This CDR3 comprises 16 residues. CDR1 is SGHTA and CDR2 is FQGTGA in the germline V gene. CDR3 region: CASSSMGSGRADTQYF. CDR3 coding DNA: TGTGCCAGCAGCTCCATGGGGAGTGGGAGGGCAGATACGCAGTATTTT.

A word on this clonotype: Sequence at one end of the junction differs from germline and may be a read error. This rearrangement joins TRBV11-2 to TRBJ1-1; tentative D call: TRBD1 (5 bases). The length of the CDR3 is 14 residues. Germline-derived CDR1 and CDR2 are SGHAT and FQNNGV. The CDR3 here is CASSLPGLNTGAFF. CDR3 DNA sequence: TGTGCCAGCAGCCTCCCGGGACTGAACACTGGAGCTTTCTTT.